A selection of T cell receptor beta chains follows, all from one sample in a study of tumor-infiltrating lymphocytes in primary liver carcinoma. TCRdb ran MiXCR on the multiplex PCR reads and lists one entry per CDR3 protein. The sample includes tens of thousands of distinct CDR3 sequences, over 70% of them seen just once. Sequencing input: liver tumor tissue from sampling region 4. Receptors were obtained from a woman aged 55-70 years with primary liver carcinoma and hepatitis B virus infection. Each CDR3 is given with its conserved first and last residue. D genes are given only for firm matches. Only some rows state a clone size, as once, few, many or a class for expanded clones.

j_call v_call clone_size d_call cdr3_aa cdr3_nt
TRBJ2-7 TRBV28 many TRBD2 CASSFLGLASPYEQYF TGTGCCAGCAGTTTCCTGGGACTAGCGTCTCCCTACGAGCAGTACTTC
TRBJ2-7 TRBV6-1 NA NA CASSLEGMGSYEQYF TGTGCCAGTAGTTTAGAAGGGATGGGCTCCTACGAGCAGTACTTC
TRBJ2-2 TRBV11-1 NA NA CASGARPFLVNTGELFF TGTGCCAGCGGCGCCCGGCCATTCCTAGTTAACACCGGAGAGTTGTTTTTT
TRBJ1-5 TRBV20-1 NA NA CSARGTAYSNQPQHF TGCAGTGCTAGAGGGACAGCCTATAGCAATCAGCCCCAGCATTTT
TRBJ2-1 TRBV11-2 NA TRBD2 CAGGPGLAGDYNEQFF TGTGCCGGCGGCCCCGGGCTAGCGGGCGATTACAATGAGCAGTTTTTC
TRBJ1-1 TRBV28 NA NA CARSFQGYTEAFF TGTGCCAGGAGTTTCCAAGGTTACACTGAAGCTTTCTTT
TRBJ1-4 TRBV11-3 NA NA CASSLTETGGLGREKLFF TGTGCCAGCAGCTTAACCGAGACAGGAGGTCTAGGACGAGAAAAACTGTTTTTT
TRBJ2-3 TRBV11-2 few NA CASSNQGTFLSDTQCF TGTGCCAGCAGCAACCAGGGGACATTCTTGTCAGATACGCAGTGTTTT
TRBJ1-1 TRBV12-3/TRBV12-4 NA NA CASRPANTGTFF TGTGCCAGCAGGCCGGCAAACACTGGAACCTTCTTT
TRBJ1-2 TRBV6-7 NA NA CASRRWSELALYGYTF TGTGCCAGCAGACGGTGGTCAGAGTTGGCCCTCTATGGCTACACCTTC
TRBJ1-4 TRBV11-3 NA NA CASSLGLVSATDEKLFF TGTGCCAGCAGCTTGGGGCTGGTCTCCGCAACTGATGAAAAACTGTTTTTT
TRBJ2-2 TRBV29-1 NA NA CSVVSGWNTGELLF TGCAGCGTTGTGAGCGGGTGGAACACCGGGGAGCTGTTGTTC
TRBJ1-3 TRBV2 many NA CASSLDLTSIYF TGTGCCAGCAGTCTGGACCTTACTTCCATATATTTT